These 24 T cell receptor beta chains were all obtained from the same sample, sequenced in a study of T cells after yellow fever vaccination. TCRdb reprocessed the 5' RACE reads via MiXCR and lists one record per CDR3 protein. Of under 600,000 distinct CDR3 sequences in the sample, 21% are singletons; the top ten hold about 16%. The input for sequencing was PBMCs, taken roughly 20 days after the first yellow fever vaccination. The receptors shown here come from a man aged 18 to 30 who received the YFV17D yellow fever vaccine.

In this sample, this clonotype turned up many times. The genes are TRBV12-3 or TRBV12-4 and TRBJ1-1; 8 bases agree with TRBD1. Trimming at V came to 5 bases and at J to 6 bases, leaving 5 bases not matched to a gene. The CDR3 runs to 13 residues. The CDR3 bases are TGTGCCAGCAGTCCTACAGGGGGGGCTGAAGCTTTCTTT. Translated, it gives CASSPTGGAEAFF.

The rearrangement links TRBV6-1 to TRBJ2-7; D not certain. V shed 6 bases and J shed 5 bases, with 11 bases lying between them. Germline CDR1 and CDR2: MNHNS and SASEGT. This CDR3 region has 12 residues. The CDR3 DNA reads as TGTGCCAGCAGGGTGGTTGTGGACGAGCAGTACTTC. Protein product: CASRVVVDEQYF.

This clonotype rates as medium-sized. This rearrangement joins TRBV2 to TRBJ2-1; the D gene could be TRBD1 or TRBD2 (5 bases each). The CDR3 is 13 residues long. Trimming took off 8 bases at V and 5 bases at J, with 13 bases between the two ends. The germline gives CDR1 SNHLY, CDR2 FYNNEI. CDR3 bases: TGTGCCAGCGTTCCGGGACGGAACAATGAGCAGTTCTTC. Translated: CASVPGRNNEQFF. The variable domain in full, with the rest retrieved from reference TRBV2 and TRBJ2-1, is EPEVTQTPSHQVTQMGQEVILRCVPISNHLYFYWYRQILGQKVEFLVSFYNNEISEKSEIFDDQFSVERPDGSNFTLKIRSTKLEDSAMYFCASVPGRNNEQFFGPGTRLTVL.

A few counts support this clonotype. The V gene is TRBV5-1, the J gene TRBJ1-5; the D gene is possibly TRBD1 (6 bases). V dropped 4 bases and J dropped 6 bases, with 17 bases sitting between them. Germline values: CDR1 SGHRS, CDR2 YFSETQ. The CDR3 sequence is 15 residues long. The CDR3 DNA reads as TGCGCCAGCAGCCCTGGGGGCCTTCCGGGTCAGCCCCAGCATTTT. Amino acids: CASSPGGLPGQPQHF.

This clonotype was detected a few times. The J gene is TRBJ2-6, the V gene TRBV4-3; D is uncertain. This CDR3 has 17 amino acids. The V gene's germline CDR1 is LGHNA and CDR2 YSLEER. V gave up 2 bases and J gave up 4 bases, with 15 bases separating them. CDR3: CASSQIRSVLGANVLTF. Written as DNA, the CDR3 is TGCGCCAGCAGCCAAATCAGGTCGGTCCTCGGGGCCAACGTCCTGACTTTC.

This clonotype was found many times. The V and J genes are TRBV9 and TRBJ2-3; TRBD2 might be the D (7 bases). The CDR3 is 14 amino acids. The germline gives CDR1 SGDLS, CDR2 YYNGEE. V lost 0 bases to trimming and J lost 7 bases, with 12 bases between them. The CDR3 region has the DNA TGTGCCAGCAGCGTAGAGGGGGGGGCCAATACGCAGTATTTT. Translated: CASSVEGGANTQYF.

This clonotype was seen just once. J is TRBJ2-6 and V is TRBV21-1; the DNA was not compared with TRBD2, the D call given in the table. TRBV21-1 is listed as a pseudogene. This CDR3 has 18 amino acids. CDR3 in amino acids: CASSKSRQREVGANVLTF. The CDR3 coding sequence is TGTGCCAGCAGCAAAAGCAGGCAGCGGGAGGTTGGGGCCAACGTCCTGACTTTC.

The J gene is TRBJ1-2, the V gene TRBV11-2; no clear D. CDR1 is SGHAT and CDR2 is FQNNGV in the germline V gene. V was clipped by 4 bases and J by 3 bases, with 9 bases between them. The CDR3 consists of 13 residues. CDR3 DNA: TGTGCCAGCAGCTCCAACGCATACTATGGCTACACCTTC. This sequence encodes CASSSNAYYGYTF.

V usage is TRBV6-2 or TRBV6-3 and J usage is TRBJ2-1; D uncertain. The CDR3 covers 13 residues. V dropped 6 bases and J dropped 7 bases, with 13 bases sitting between them. In germline, CDR1 is MNHEY, CDR2 SVGEGT. The CDR3 here is CASRRSTGNEQFF. For the CDR3, the DNA is TGTGCCAGCAGAAGGTCTACTGGAAATGAGCAGTTCTTC.

This clonotype was counted between two and nine times. This chain uses TRBV10-3 with TRBJ2-1; 11 bases are shared with TRBD1. Trimming removed 4 bases from V and 8 bases from J; junction bases left unmatched: 4. The CDR3 length is 14 residues. CDR1 and CDR2 from the germline V gene are ENHRY and SYGVKD. The CDR3: CAISAGTGGHEQFF. In DNA form, the CDR3 reads TGTGCCATCAGTGCCGGGACAGGGGGGCATGAGCAGTTCTTC.

This clonotype has just a few counts. The chain has TRBV9 and TRBJ2-1; D may correspond to TRBD1 or TRBD2 (5 bases each). The germline gives CDR1 SGDLS, CDR2 YYNGEE. Trimming took off 5 bases at V and 6 bases at J, with 18 bases between the two ends. CDR3 length: 15 residues. The CDR3 DNA sequence: TGTGCCAGCAGAGCGGCCGGGACCGACCTCAATGAGCAGTTCTTC. Amino acid sequence: CASRAAGTDLNEQFF.

V gene TRBV4-2 combines with J gene TRBJ2-3, with 9 bases that match TRBD2. Germline V gene data show CDR1 as LGHNA and CDR2 as YNFKEQ. With 4 bases clipped from V and 0 bases from J, the junction kept 8 bases outside the gene matches. The CDR3 extends over 17 amino acids. The CDR3 here is CASSPRAGGTSTDTQYF. The CDR3 DNA sequence: TGTGCCAGCAGCCCTCGAGCGGGGGGCACTAGCACAGATACGCAGTATTTT.

The chain recombines TRBV7-3 with TRBJ2-7; possible D gene TRBD2, 6 bases. The CDR3 length is 13 residues. Trimming removed 3 bases from V and 6 bases from J, with 12 bases in between. Germline CDR1 reads SGHTA; CDR2 reads FQGTGA. CDR3 coding DNA: TGTGCCAGCAGCTTGGGAGGCTCAGGCGAGCAGTACTTC. Translation: CASSLGGSGEQYF.

The V and J genes are TRBV5-6 and TRBJ2-7, with D perhaps matching TRBD1 (7 bases). V was cut by 4 bases and J by 3 bases, with 17 bases left in between. Germline V CDR1 and CDR2: SGHDT, YYEEEE. There are 15 residues in the CDR3. The CDR3 region has the DNA TGTGCCAGCAGCACCCCCCGGCAGGGGGGCTACGAGCAGTACTTC. This encodes CASSTPRQGGYEQYF.

This chain connects TRBV7-9 to TRBJ1-6, with D tentatively TRBD1 (5 bases). V was shortened by 3 bases and J by 8 bases, with 14 bases between the two germline ends. The length of the CDR3 is 15 residues. The germline gives CDR1 SEHNR, CDR2 FQNEAQ (reference sequence). The CDR3 here is CASSFPTGTDSPLHF. CDR3 DNA sequence: TGTGCCAGCAGCTTCCCGACCGGGACTGATTCACCCCTCCACTTT.

This clonotype was counted a few times. The gene calls are TRBV6-1 and TRBJ2-3; D may be TRBD1 (5 bases). This CDR3 has 15 amino acids. Germline CDR1 and CDR2: MNHNS and SASEGT. The V end lost 4 bases, the J end lost 6 bases, and 17 bases lay between the germline ends. Written as DNA, the CDR3 is TGTGCCAGCAGTGGCAAAGGCCAGGGATGGGATACGCAGTATTTT. This translates into CASSGKGQGWDTQYF.

This chain connects TRBV27 to TRBJ2-2; 14 bases are a match to TRBD2. Per the germline V gene, CDR1 is MNHEY and CDR2 is SMNVEV (reference sequence). V was clipped by 7 bases and J by 6 bases; unmatched bases: 10. This CDR3 comprises 17 residues. CDR3 DNA: TGTGCCAGCACCCTCGGGACTAGCGGGGGTTGGGCCGGGGAGCTGTTTTTT. The encoded protein is CASTLGTSGGWAGELFF.

J is TRBJ1-4 and V is TRBV20-1, with TRBD1 identical over 8 bases. CDR3 size: 15 residues. CDR1 is DFQATT, CDR2 SNEGSKA, per germline (reference sequence). Unmatched junction bases numbered 6, after V lost 6 bases and J lost 0 bases. CDR3 nucleotides: TGCAGTGCAGTCCCAGGGGGCGCAACTAATGAAAAACTGTTTTTT. This codes for CSAVPGGATNEKLFF.

This clonotype showed up just a few times. V is TRBV15 and J is TRBJ1-3, with no clear D. CDR3 size: 14 residues. Germline V gene lookup returns CDR1 LNHNV and CDR2 YYDKDF (reference sequence). With 3 bases removed from V and 4 bases from J, the gap between germline ends came to 10 bases. The DNA for the CDR3 is TGTGCCACCAGCAGTCGGTTTTCGGGAAACACCATATATTTT. This gives the protein CATSSRFSGNTIYF.

In this sample, this clonotype turned up a few times. This chain connects TRBV20-1 to TRBJ2-3; TRBD2 aligns across 9 bases. CDR3 length equals 14 residues. The germline V gene has CDR1 DFQATT and CDR2 SNEGSKA (reference sequence). Trimming at V came to 3 bases and at J to 1 base, leaving 2 bases not matched to a gene. The DNA for the CDR3 is TGCAGTGCTAGGGTAGCGGGGGGCACAGATACGCAGTATTTT. Protein: CSARVAGGTDTQYF.

The J gene is TRBJ2-3, the V gene TRBV7-3, with TRBD2 matching over 7 bases. CDR3 length equals 15 residues. V lost 5 bases, J lost 5 bases, and 10 bases stayed unmatched. Germline-derived CDR1 and CDR2 are SGHTA and FQGTGA. The CDR3 is CASSTTGGIGDTQYF. CDR3 sequence (DNA): TGTGCCAGCAGCACTACCGGGGGGATTGGAGATACGCAGTATTTT.

The chain uses TRBV27 and TRBJ2-1; possible D gene TRBD2, 6 bases. Per the germline V gene, CDR1 is MNHEY and CDR2 is SMNVEV (reference sequence). The CDR3 runs to 14 residues. Trimming cost V 11 bases and J 9 bases, with 23 bases left between them. Here the CDR3 DNA reads TGTGCCTCCCGGAAGCGATCGGAGGGCCGTGAGCAGTTCTTC. Its translation: CASRKRSEGREQFF.

This clonotype occurred a few times. The J gene is TRBJ2-7, the V gene TRBV29-1; unclear D gene. Germline V gives CDR1 SQVTM, CDR2 ANQGSEA. The length of the CDR3 is 12 residues. CDR3 in DNA: TGCCTGATTCAGAGAACCTTCTACGAGCAGTACGTC. Encoded protein: CLIQRTFYEQYV.

Comments on this clonotype: One end of the junction fails to match germline, which may point to a read error. CDR3 protein: CASNPGHSTDTKYF. The CDR3 bases are TGTGCCAGTAATCCGGGACATAGCACAGATACGAAGTATTTT. The rearrangement links TRBV19 to TRBJ2-3; a weak D match, TRBD1 (6 bases). This CDR3 is 14 amino acids long. The germline V gene encodes CDR1 LNHDA and CDR2 SQIVND (reference sequence).